The 21 T cell receptor beta chains given below trace back to one sample, sequenced in a study of blood T cell repertoires in COVID-19. Clones were read by immunoSEQ multiplex PCR, and TCRdb kept only the in-frame ones, dropping some. The sample contains 85,000 to 130,000 clones, roughly 91% of which appear only once. Sequencing was done on a sample of peripheral blood. Receptors were obtained from a human donor in a cohort sampled during active COVID-19.

CDR3 amino acids: CASSYFFNGVRDRDNEQFF. The CDR3 coding sequence is TGCGCCAGCAGTTATTTTTTCAACGGGGTCCGGGACAGAGACAATGAGCAGTTCTTC. The chain joins TRBV5-1 to TRBJ2-1; 7 bases align to TRBD1. In germline, CDR1 is SGHRS, CDR2 YFSETQ. The CDR3 has 19 residues. V lost 5 bases to trimming and J lost 5 bases; unmatched junction nucleotides: 22.

This clone was found a few times. The chain couples TRBV10-1 to TRBJ1-6; possibly TRBD1 for D (5 bases). CDR1 WNHNN and CDR2 SYGVQD come from the germline V gene (reference sequence). This CDR3 has 13 amino acids. V was pared by 2 bases and J by 6 bases, with 5 bases between. The CDR3 is CASSEDSNSPLHF. CDR3 coding DNA: TGCGCCAGCAGTGAGGACAGTAATTCACCCCTCCACTTT.

V and J are TRBV5-6 and TRBJ1-2; perhaps TRBD1 as D (5 bases). Between the trimmed V and J ends, which lost 4 bases and 5 bases, there was a span of 12 bases. This CDR3 has 13 amino acids. Looked up from germline, CDR1 is SGHDT and CDR2 is YYEEEE. DNA for the CDR3: TGTGCCAGCAGCCCAGGGTCAGAATATGGCTACACCTTC. Amino acids: CASSPGSEYGYTF.

The chain couples TRBV7-2 to TRBJ1-5; 8 bases are a match to TRBD1. The CDR3 sequence is 16 residues long. V was pared by 2 bases and J by 1 base, with 4 bases of the junction left unmatched. CDR1 SGHTA and CDR2 FQGNSA come from the germline V gene. As DNA, the CDR3 is TGTGCCAGCAGCTTAAACAGGGGGTCGAGCAATCAGCCCCAGCATTTT. It encodes CASSLNRGSSNQPQHF.

V and J are TRBV4-1 and TRBJ1-5; D may be TRBD1 (6 bases). V was cut by 1 base and J by 0 bases, with 13 bases left in between. CDR1 MGHRA and CDR2 YSYEKL come from the germline V gene. The CDR3 runs 17 residues. The CDR3 region has the DNA TGCGCCAGCAGCCAAGGGACAGAAGCCTTTAGCAATCAGCCCCAGCATTTT. Residues: CASSQGTEAFSNQPQHF.

The chain recombines TRBV3-1 (or the pseudogene TRBV3-2) with TRBJ2-1, with TRBD2 matching 12 bases. Germline values: CDR1 LGHDT, CDR2 YNNKEL (reference sequence). This CDR3 comprises 16 residues. With V trimmed by 4 bases and J by 10 bases, 11 bases remained unmatched. This CDR3 reads CASSRTSGRPTPEQFF. The CDR3, as DNA: TGTGCCAGCAGCCGCACTAGCGGGAGGCCCACTCCGGAGCAGTTCTTC.

The V call is TRBV4-1, the J call TRBJ2-3, with 13 bases that match TRBD2. Trimming took 1 base from V and 14 from J; bases not matched to a gene: 15. This CDR3 is built from 17 residues. Per the germline V gene, CDR1 is MGHRA and CDR2 is YSYEKL. In DNA form, the CDR3 reads TGCGCCAGCAGCCAAGCTGTGGAACTAGCGGGGGGGCCTTATGTGTATTTT. Translation: CASSQAVELAGGPYVYF.

The chain joins TRBV7-2 to TRBJ2-7; D unclear. The CDR3 runs 12 residues. Trimming took 5 bases from V and 3 from J, leaving 8 bases between them. From germline, CDR1 is SGHTA and CDR2 FQGNSA. For the CDR3, the DNA is TGTGCCAGCAGCCCCGGTCTCTACGAGCAGTACTTC. Translating it yields CASSPGLYEQYF. Filled out from reference TRBV7-2 and TRBJ2-7, the complete variable domain reads GAGVSQSPSNKVTEKGKDVELRCDPISGHTALYWYRQSLGQGLEFLIYFQGNSAPDKSGLPSDRFSAERTGGSVSTLTIQRTQQEDSAVYLCASSPGLYEQYFGPGTRLTVT.

V gene TRBV3-1 (or the pseudogene TRBV3-2) combines with J gene TRBJ2-5; 8 bases match TRBD2. The CDR3 spans 18 residues. Germline V CDR1 and CDR2: LGHDT, YNNKEL (reference sequence). V lost 1 base to trimming and J lost 3 bases; unmatched junction nucleotides: 13. This CDR3 reads CASSQVTGRGETKETQYF. CDR3 nucleotide sequence: TGTGCCAGCAGCCAAGTAACTGGGCGGGGGGAAACTAAAGAGACCCAGTACTTC.

The rearrangement uses TRBV27 and TRBJ2-3, with TRBD1 matching over 7 bases. J lost 1 base, V lost 6 bases, and 7 bases had no gene match. CDR3 length: 15 residues. Germline values: CDR1 MNHEY, CDR2 SMNVEV (reference sequence). CDR3 amino acids: CASSSTGWGTDTQYF. The CDR3, as DNA: TGTGCCAGCAGCTCGACAGGGTGGGGCACAGATACGCAGTATTTT.

The gene calls are TRBV30 and TRBJ1-2; D gene uncertain. The germline CDR1 and CDR2 sequences are GTSNPN and SVGIG (reference sequence). V lost 0 bases to trimming and J lost 7 bases, with 12 bases between them. This CDR3 region has 13 residues. As DNA, the CDR3 is TGTGCCTGGAGTGTCCACCTGGGGAGTGGCTACACCTTC. Translating gives CAWSVHLGSGYTF.

In this sample, this clone turned up a few times. The chain has TRBV5-1 and TRBJ2-7; 11 nucleotides line up with TRBD2. CDR3 length: 17 residues. With V trimmed by 4 bases and J by 7 bases, 16 bases remained unmatched. From germline, CDR1 is SGHRS and CDR2 YFSETQ. The chain's CDR3 is CASSLLLAGGQSGEQYF. For the CDR3, the DNA is TGCGCCAGCAGCCTCCTTCTAGCGGGAGGCCAATCGGGGGAGCAGTACTTC.

This sequence joins TRBV5-4 and TRBJ2-3; 12 nucleotides agree with TRBD2. V lost 4 bases, J lost 2 bases, and 2 bases stayed unmatched. CDR3 length: 15 amino acids. CDR1 SGHNT and CDR2 YYREEE come from the germline V gene (reference sequence). The CDR3: CASSRLAGDTDTQYF. In DNA form, the CDR3 reads TGTGCCAGCAGCAGACTAGCGGGGGACACAGATACGCAGTATTTT.

This sequence joins TRBV5-1 and TRBJ1-1; D gene uncertain. The CDR3 has 13 residues. Trimming took off 6 bases at V and 1 base at J, with 10 bases between the two ends. Germline V gene data show CDR1 as SGHRS and CDR2 as YFSETQ. The CDR3 is CASTPTGNTEAFF. The CDR3 DNA is TGCGCCAGCACCCCGACGGGGAACACTGAAGCTTTCTTT.

The chain is built from TRBV2 and TRBJ1-5; D unresolved. CDR3 length: 14 amino acids. Germline V gene data show CDR1 as SNHLY and CDR2 as FYNNEI. The germline V and J ends were trimmed by 4 bases and 0 bases, with 7 bases remaining between them. The CDR3 DNA follows: TGTGCCAGCAGTGTTCTTAGTAGCAATCAGCCCCAGCATTTT. The encoded protein is CASSVLSSNQPQHF.

Comments on this clone: A junction boundary mismatches the germline segment, possibly from a read error. The rearrangement uses TRBV6-6 and TRBJ2-2; maybe TRBD2 (5 bases). Germline assignment: CDR1 MNHNY and CDR2 SVGAGI (reference sequence). CDR3 length: 14 amino acids. This CDR3 reads CASSYITHTGELFF. CDR3 in DNA: TGTGCCAGCAGTTACATAACGCACACCGGGGAGCTATTTTTT.

This clone was picked up a small number of times. The V and J genes are TRBV7-9 and TRBJ1-6; maybe TRBD1 (5 bases). The V gene's germline CDR1 is SEHNR and CDR2 FQNEAQ (reference sequence). Trimming stripped 1 base from V and 5 bases from J, with 6 bases between. The CDR3 length is 14 residues. Written as DNA, the CDR3 is TGTGCCAGCAGCTTAGGCAGGGATAATTCACCCCTCCACTTT. Translation gives CASSLGRDNSPLHF. The whole variable domain, filled in from reference TRBV7-9 and TRBJ1-6, reads DTGVSQNPRHKITKRGQNVTFRCDPISEHNRLYWYRQTLGQGPEFLTYFQNEAQLEKSRLLSDRFSAERPKGSFSTLEIQRTEQGDSAMYLCASSLGRDNSPLHFGNGTRLTVT.

The chain employs TRBV28 and TRBJ1-1; D gene uncertain. V was shortened by 6 bases and J by 0 bases, with 14 bases between the two germline ends. The V gene's germline CDR1 is MDHEN and CDR2 SYDVKM. The CDR3 consists of 15 residues. The CDR3 DNA follows: TGTGCCAGCAGCGCCACAGAAATCATGAACACTGAAGCTTTCTTT. It encodes CASSATEIMNTEAFF.

This clone was counted once. The gene calls are TRBV4-1 and TRBJ2-1; 7 positions agree with TRBD1. The CDR3 sequence is 15 residues long. V trimming: 1 base; J trimming: 4 bases; junction bases outside the gene matches: 4. Germline CDR1 reads MGHRA; CDR2 reads YSYEKL. The CDR3 coding sequence is TGCGCCAGCAGCCAAGGGGACAGAGTTTACAATGAGCAGTTCTTC. Protein sequence: CASSQGDRVYNEQFF.

The V and J genes are TRBV28 and TRBJ2-7; TRBD1 is a possible D gene (5 bases). Trimming removed 3 bases from V and 9 bases from J, with 15 bases in between. CDR3 length: 13 amino acids. Germline V gene lookup returns CDR1 MDHEN and CDR2 SYDVKM. CDR3 amino acids: CASSFVGLKGQYF. CDR3 bases: TGTGCCAGCAGTTTCGTGGGGCTAAAGGGGCAGTACTTC.

The chain uses TRBV6-6 and TRBJ1-1; 8 nucleotides match TRBD1. CDR3 length: 13 amino acids. In germline, CDR1 is MNHNY, CDR2 SVGAGI (reference sequence). J lost 4 bases, V lost 6 bases, and 4 bases had no gene match. Here the CDR3 reads CASRGQGGTEAFF. CDR3 nucleotide sequence: TGTGCCAGCAGAGGACAGGGCGGCACTGAAGCTTTCTTT.